This T cell receptor beta chain was documented in a study of T cell repertoires in cytomegalovirus infection. Study context: TCR beta signatures that were public indicated CMV infection and matching HLA type.

The CDR3 runs to 17 residues. V lost 3 bases to trimming and J lost 4 bases, with 24 bases between them. CDR1 DFQATT and CDR2 SNEGSKA come from the germline V gene (reference sequence). TCRdb reprocessed the reads with MiXCR, giving one entry per CDR3 protein. This table holds approximately 250,000 distinct CDR3 sequences, 9% to 15% found once. Notes on this clonotype: Its specificity is unknown.

Study-level findings and limits: HLA-C-restricted, CMV-specific TCR beta clonotypes were dominant ex vivo. Individuals carrying CMV plus the relevant HLA were identified by cumulative frequency of public TCR beta families.

The specimen was PBMCs. This TCR was sampled from a human donor in good health (CMV status not recorded). Some clones in this sample may be carry-over from other donors' samples. This chain links TRBV20-1 with TRBJ1-2, with D perhaps TRBD1 (5 bases). The CDR3 region is CSARGSLQGAAGYGYTF. Written as DNA, the CDR3 is TGCAGTGCTAGGGGGTCTTTGCAGGGCGCCGCAGGCTATGGCTACACCTTC.